This TCR beta chain originates from a study of cytomegalovirus exposure and HLA in healthy donors. Whole-study context: A data release that came early held about 89 million unique TCRs from HLA-typed donors. Study findings and constraints: Earlier analysis looked at TCR beta V segments, and most were productive about 90% or about 30% of the time. Several of the most significant clusters appeared linked to common viral pathogens, based on a later analysis.

The V gene lost 1 base and the J gene lost 7 bases, with 13 bases spanning the gap. This CDR3 is 14 amino acids long. The germline CDR1 and CDR2 sequences are GTSNPN and SVGIG (reference sequence). As concerns this clone: Its antigen is unknown.

Participants comprised healthy donors of bone marrow. In the PCR, 60 Vbeta and 13 Jbeta primers were used. Profiling relied on immunoSEQ multiplex PCR, and the TCRdb table lists in-frame clones only, not all of them. The table lists approximately 110,000 clones, roughly 80% of them singletons. Specimen: PBMCs. The chain links TRBV30 to TRBJ1-4; TRBD1 is a possible D gene (5 bases). The clonotype was recovered from a young man in good health and CMV-seropositive. The CDR3 DNA sequence: TGTGCCTGGAGTGGACAGCTTCGCGGTGAAAAACTGTTTTTT. This sequence encodes CAWSGQLRGEKLFF.